The T cell receptor beta chain under discussion was sequenced for a study of blood T cell repertoires in COVID-19. The CDR3 contains 13 residues. Germline lookup yields CDR1 ENHRY and CDR2 SYGVKD. V was shortened by 4 bases and J by 0 bases, with 4 bases between the two germline ends. Generated by immunoSEQ multiplex PCR, the TCRdb table keeps only in-frame clones and is missing some. The sample lists roughly 300,000 clones; 70% to 90% were seen once. The sequence was collected from a young woman who had recovered from COVID-19. The chain links TRBV10-3 to TRBJ1-3, with D hard to call. What was sequenced was PBMCs or T cells enriched from blood (not recorded which). CDR3 nucleotides: TGTGCCATCAGTGTCAACTCTGGAAACACCATATATTTT. The encoded protein is CAISVNSGNTIYF.